The TCR beta chain under discussion was sequenced for a study of T cells in Graves' hyperthyroidism and ophthalmopathy (dated by TCRdb to about 2019). Study-level background: Peripheral blood was sampled at the time of initial diagnosis, prior to any treatment. TCR V-J signatures able to tell the groups apart were searched for in a discovery cohort of approximately 95 patients, of whom 43 had Graves' ophthalmopathy and under 65 had stable Graves' hyperthyroidism. Whether ophthalmopathy could be predicted prospectively was tested in an independent validation cohort made up of roughly 20 hyperthyroidism patients plus 17 patients who later progressed to ophthalmopathy. The 100 or so discovery patients were randomly divided into training and test sets at a 7:3 ratio. The study also compared thyroid tissue and blood T-cell repertoires from several Graves' hyperthyroidism patients. After blood sampling, hyperthyroidism patients were treated with methimazole at a starting dose of 30 mg daily, and ophthalmopathy patients were treated with high-dose intravenous methylprednisolone. TCR Vbeta CDR3 sequencing of 120 to 150 peripheral blood samples (over 40 ophthalmopathy, over 70 hyperthyroidism and some 17 progressor patients) is reported in the paper.

This clonotype came up many times. What this receptor recognizes is not known. Base qualities are not recorded, but no much larger clone differs from it by a single base. General conclusions and limits of the study: Most expanded thyroid clonotypes (frequency above 0.001) were also detected in blood, suggesting blood repertoires may reflect thyroid immune responses. No statistical method was used to set the sample size in advance, and investigators knew the group allocation. A 13 V-J signature model separated ophthalmopathy from stable hyperthyroidism, with around 91% sensitivity and 81.08% specificity in cross-validation and 80%/75% in testing. In validation, progression to ophthalmopathy was predicted by the model with 70% to 71% sensitivity and nearly 75% specificity, a median of 6.5 months before onset.

Amplification of TCR beta CDR3 regions was carried out from RNA transcripts. For the first round of RT-PCR on the TCR CDR3, the HTBI primer set was used together with the Qiagen OneStep RT-PCR kit. A second multiplex PCR round built the libraries, followed by size selection and purification. Sequencing of the libraries was done on an Illumina HiSeq2000 using paired-end 100 bp reads. The study's processing was this. SOAPnuke was used to process the raw data, with reads discarded if the reads contained adapters or uncalled bases, had a mean Phred below 15, or lacked an exact constant-primer or identifier match. COPE v1.2.5 was used to merge high-quality paired reads, and clonotypes were defined as unique nucleotide sequences. Clonotypes were aligned to IMGT TRBV, TRBD and TRBJ reference segments using MiTCR v1.1. Only V-J combinations with frequency above 0.0001, covering 98% to 99.2% of repertoires, were analysed. A TCS score was defined as the ratio of F50 (clonal expansion) to E x V (chaos), with BLOSUM62-based TCRdist applied between CDR3 peptides within each V-J. Welch's t-statistics and random forest reduced 500 to 550 V-J features to fewer than 15, which were used in a naive Bayes classifier (R e1071). Through fastp at Q25 and MiXCR, TCRdb rebuilt clones from the public reads, retaining in-frame beta chains. CDR3 protein duplicates are merged, each entry listing the most common genes and DNA. Clone size and V and J calls follow TCRdb, not the original study. The sample data list approximately 250,000 distinct CDR3 sequences, and approximately 23% of these were observed just once. Jointly, the top ten make up under 40% of the sample.

Per the germline V gene (reference sequence), SEHNR is the CDR1 and FQNEAQ is the CDR2. V is cut by 4 bases and J by 5 bases, and the space between the germline ends is 14 bases. The CDR3 covers 15 residues, taking in both the cysteine and the phenylalanine. Only the CDR3 region is kept as DNA, spanning 45 bases read in frame from base 1. Ophthalmopathy patients had moderately to severely active disease, with a Clinical Activity Score of 3 or more, a NOSPECS grade of 4 or more, and a disease duration of less than 3 months. The study excluded patients with uncontrolled infections, other autoimmune diseases, pregnancy or lactation. Diagnoses were established on the basis of clinical symptoms, serum thyroxine and TRAb, thyroid ultrasound, and orbital computed tomography. Ficoll-Paque density gradient centrifugation was used to isolate PBMCs from around 10 ml of fresh peripheral blood. Total RNA was extracted using Trizol reagent, and RNA quality was assessed on an Agilent 2100 Bioanalyzer.

Sequencing used blood. The chain uses TRBV7-9 and TRBJ2-2; the D call is possibly TRBD1 or TRBD2, each sharing 5 bases. The TCR was taken from a woman aged 40 to 50 with Graves' ophthalmopathy. The CDR3 is CASSSAGTATGELFF. The DNA sequence is TGTGCCAGCAGCTCCGCCGGGACCGCGACCGGGGAGCTGTTTTTT.